This TCR beta chain appears in the sequencing data of a study of cytotoxic CD8 clonotypes in ibrutinib-treated CLL. Whole-study results and caveats: Once treatment began, public clonotypes, which were uncommon, contracted or stayed stable.

Only in-frame clones appear in the TCRdb table, and some are missing; sequencing was by immunoSEQ multiplex PCR. The sample holds about 74,000 clones, around 81% seen once. Library input was about 1.8 micrograms of DNA from cryopreserved PBMCs. The V gene lost 7 bases and the J gene lost 2 bases, with 15 bases spanning the gap. The germline V gene has CDR1 MNHEY and CDR2 SVGAGI. The CDR3 totals 14 residues. As regards this clone: Its specificity is unknown.

This receptor was taken from a human donor with chronic lymphocytic leukemia. V gene TRBV6-5 combines with J gene TRBJ2-7; D gene unclear. Here the sequenced sample was PBMCs, taken at disease progression, from a patient treated with ibrutinib. This CDR3 is CASTDLDQPYEQYF. In nucleotides, the CDR3 is TGTGCCAGCACGGATTTGGACCAGCCCTACGAGCAGTACTTC.